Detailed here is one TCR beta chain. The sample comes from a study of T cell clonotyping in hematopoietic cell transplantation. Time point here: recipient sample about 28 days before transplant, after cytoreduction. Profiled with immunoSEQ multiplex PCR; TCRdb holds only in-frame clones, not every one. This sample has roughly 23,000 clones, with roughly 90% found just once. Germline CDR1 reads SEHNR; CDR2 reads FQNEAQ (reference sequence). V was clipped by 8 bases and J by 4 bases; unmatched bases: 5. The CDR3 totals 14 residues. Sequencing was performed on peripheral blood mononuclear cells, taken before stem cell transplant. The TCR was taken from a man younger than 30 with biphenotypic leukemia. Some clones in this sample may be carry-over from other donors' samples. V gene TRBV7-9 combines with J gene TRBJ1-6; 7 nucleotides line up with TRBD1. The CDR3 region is CASRRDRYNSPLHF. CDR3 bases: TGTGCCAGCCGCCGGGACAGATATAATTCACCCCTCCACTTT.